This entry lists 23 T cell receptor beta chains sequenced from one sample in a study of blood T cell repertoires in COVID-19. Data came from immunoSEQ multiplex PCR; TCRdb stores just in-frame clones and leaves some out. The sample has some 87,000 clones, around 92% seen once. The sequenced sample was peripheral blood. The receptors were gathered from a woman aged 55-69 years with active COVID-19.

This chain connects TRBV5-1 to TRBJ2-3; 8 bases match TRBD2. The V and J ends lost 0 bases and 6 bases, in that order; junction bases with no gene match: 9. The CDR3 consists of 16 residues. Germline lookup yields CDR1 SGHRS and CDR2 YFSETQ. In DNA form, the CDR3 reads TGCGCCAGCAGCTTGGCCGGGGGGGAAACACGGGATACGCAGTATTTT. Translation: CASSLAGGETRDTQYF.

This sequence joins TRBV7-2 and TRBJ1-1; 12 positions match TRBD1. Germline values: CDR1 SGHTA, CDR2 FQGNSA. This CDR3 is 18 amino acids long. The J segment lost 4 bases and the V segment lost 1 base, leaving 10 bases of the junction unmatched. CDR3 bases: TGTGCCAGCAGCTTAGGGCCGGGACAGGGGGCGGAGAGCACTGAAGCTTTCTTT. Amino acids: CASSLGPGQGAESTEAFF. Using reference TRBV7-2 and TRBJ1-1 for the parts outside the CDR3, the full variable domain is GAGVSQSPSNKVTEKGKDVELRCDPISGHTALYWYRQSLGQGLEFLIYFQGNSAPDKSGLPSDRFSAERTGGSVSTLTIQRTQQEDSAVYLCASSLGPGQGAESTEAFFGQGTRLTVV.

The table lists this clone with a count of one. This rearrangement joins TRBV4-2 to TRBJ2-7; TRBD1 aligns across 9 bases. After removal of 3 bases from V and 2 bases from J, the junction contained 2 bases not matched to a gene. This CDR3 has 14 residues. Germline V gene data show CDR1 as LGHNA and CDR2 as YNFKEQ. CDR3 residues: CASSHGQGTYEQYF. CDR3 in DNA: TGTGCCAGCAGCCACGGACAGGGGACCTACGAGCAGTACTTC.

The V and J genes are TRBV5-1 and TRBJ2-3, with 7 nucleotides matching TRBD2. With V trimmed by 4 bases and J by 2 bases, 7 bases remained unmatched. Germline CDR1 reads SGHRS; CDR2 reads YFSETQ. This CDR3 region has 15 residues. CDR3 sequence reads: CASSPGTNPTDTQYF. In nucleotides, the CDR3 is TGCGCCAGCAGCCCCGGGACTAATCCCACAGATACGCAGTATTTT.

This chain connects TRBV6-5 to TRBJ1-3; 9 bases are a match to TRBD1. V dropped 6 bases and J dropped 4; count of bases not matched to a gene: 4. The germline gives CDR1 MNHEY, CDR2 SVGAGI. The CDR3 length is 14 residues. The CDR3 DNA sequence: TGTGCCAGCAGCCCGGGACAGGGAGGAAACACCATATATTTT. Translated, it gives CASSPGQGGNTIYF.

This clone came up once. The chain is built from TRBV7-9 and TRBJ2-5, with D possibly being TRBD2 (6 bases). CDR1 is SEHNR, CDR2 FQNEAQ, per germline (reference sequence). Deletions cut 6 bases from V and 4 bases from J, with 15 bases between. CDR3 length: 14 amino acids. The CDR3, as DNA: TGTGCCAGCAGTCCCTTAGGGAGGCCAGAGACCCAGTACTTC. Translated, it gives CASSPLGRPETQYF.

The DNA of the CDR3 is TGTGCCACCAGTGATTTCACAGGGGGGCGGGATGAGCAGTTCTTC. It codes for CATSDFTGGRDEQFF. V gene TRBV24-1 combines with J gene TRBJ2-1; 8 bases agree with TRBD1. Germline CDR1 reads KGHDR; CDR2 reads SFDVKD. Germline trimming cut 1 base from V and 8 bases from J; bases unmatched to any gene: 6. CDR3 length equals 15 residues.

The sample holds one count of this clone. The chain combines TRBV6-5 with TRBJ2-7; 7 nucleotides line up with TRBD2. CDR1 is MNHEY, CDR2 SVGAGI, per germline. V trimming: 0 bases; J trimming: 3 bases; junction bases outside the gene matches: 5. The CDR3 consists of 15 residues. The CDR3 region is CASSYSGTINYEQYF. In DNA form, the CDR3 reads TGTGCCAGCAGTTACTCCGGGACTATCAACTACGAGCAGTACTTC.

J is TRBJ1-1 and V is TRBV2, with D possibly being TRBD1 (6 bases). Between the trimmed V and J ends, which lost 6 bases and 0 bases, there was a span of 8 bases. This CDR3 comprises 13 residues. Germline loops: CDR1 SNHLY, CDR2 FYNNEI. The CDR3 nucleotides read TGTGCCAGCAGGGACAGCTTGAACACTGAAGCTTTCTTT. Protein product: CASRDSLNTEAFF.

The chain recombines TRBV28 with TRBJ1-2; 10 bases fit TRBD1. Germline values: CDR1 MDHEN, CDR2 SYDVKM. The CDR3 is made up of 13 amino acids. The ends lost 6 bases at V and 9 bases at J; junction bases unmatched: 7. CDR3 bases: TGTGCCAGCAGATATCCGGGACAGGGGAGCTACACCTTC. This translates into CASRYPGQGSYTF.

The chain carries TRBV2 and TRBJ1-1, with TRBD1 as a possible D gene (5 bases). Trimming cost V 6 bases and J 5 bases, with 19 bases left between them. CDR3 length: 15 residues. Germline V lookup: CDR1 SNHLY, CDR2 FYNNEI. The CDR3: CASRLDTLKETEAFF. The CDR3 coding sequence is TGTGCCAGCAGATTGGACACCCTAAAAGAAACTGAAGCTTTCTTT.

The rearrangement uses TRBV15 and TRBJ2-5; D is uncertain. Germline CDR1 and CDR2: LNHNV and YYDKDF (reference sequence). The V and J ends lost 3 bases and 5 bases respectively, with 10 bases between them. This CDR3 has 13 amino acids. CDR3 loop: CATSSEPKETQYF. DNA for the CDR3: TGTGCCACCAGCAGTGAGCCGAAGGAGACCCAGTACTTC.

The rearrangement uses TRBV6-5 and TRBJ2-1; D is perhaps TRBD1 (6 bases). The length of the CDR3 is 14 residues. Germline-derived CDR1 and CDR2 are MNHEY and SVGAGI. The germline V and J ends were trimmed by 10 bases and 8 bases, with 21 bases remaining between them. CDR3: CATTRDNSVDEQFF. CDR3 in DNA: TGTGCCACCACCCGGGACAATAGTGTCGATGAGCAGTTCTTC.

The chain combines TRBV3-1 (or the pseudogene TRBV3-2) with TRBJ1-2; 8 nucleotides align to TRBD1. The CDR3 extends over 15 amino acids. Germline values: CDR1 LGHDT, CDR2 YNNKEL (reference sequence). V shed 4 bases, J shed 8 bases, and the junction held 12 bases outside the gene matches. CDR3 protein: CASSPFGQGRGGYTF. The CDR3 nucleotides read TGTGCCAGCAGCCCCTTCGGACAGGGCAGGGGGGGCTACACCTTC.

The chain recombines TRBV9 with TRBJ2-1, with 7 nucleotides matching TRBD2. Germline V gives CDR1 SGDLS, CDR2 YYNGEE. The CDR3 is made up of 15 amino acids. V dropped 2 bases and J dropped 1; count of bases not matched to a gene: 3. The DNA for the CDR3 is TGTGCCAGCAGCGTCTCTAGCGGTTCCTACAATGAGCAGTTCTTC. Protein sequence: CASSVSSGSYNEQFF.

The V call is TRBV19, the J call TRBJ2-3, with 7 bases identical to TRBD2. CDR1 and CDR2 from the germline V gene are LNHDA and SQIVND (reference sequence). Trimming at V came to 6 bases and at J to 1 base, leaving 4 bases not matched to a gene. The CDR3 extends over 14 amino acids. For the CDR3, the DNA is TGTGCCAGTAGAGCAGCGGGGCGCACAGATACGCAGTATTTT. Translating gives CASRAAGRTDTQYF. Supplemented by reference TRBV19 and TRBJ2-3, the full variable domain reads DGGITQSPKYLFRKEGQNVTLSCEQNLNHDAMYWYRQDPGQGLRLIYYSQIVNDFQKGDIAEGYSVSREKKESFPLTVTSAQKNPTAFYLCASRAAGRTDTQYFGPGTRLTVL.

V usage is TRBV4-1 and J usage is TRBJ2-1, with 10 bases matching TRBD1. This CDR3 spans 15 amino acids. Germline V gene sequence: CDR1 MGHRA, CDR2 YSYEKL. Trimming removed 3 bases from V and 7 bases from J; junction bases left unmatched: 6. The chain's CDR3 is CASSQRGTGVNEQFF. CDR3 bases: TGCGCCAGCAGCCAGAGAGGGACAGGGGTTAATGAGCAGTTCTTC.

The V and J genes are TRBV2 and TRBJ2-6; 10 bases are shared with TRBD1. The J segment lost 4 bases and the V segment lost 6 bases, leaving 3 bases of the junction unmatched. The CDR3 runs to 15 residues. Germline V gene data show CDR1 as SNHLY and CDR2 as FYNNEI. The CDR3 DNA follows: TGTGCCAGCAGGGGGACAGGGGCCGGGGCCAACGTCCTGACTTTC. This codes for CASRGTGAGANVLTF.

The chain couples TRBV18 to TRBJ2-7; D might be TRBD1 (5 bases). Germline CDR1 is KGHSH and CDR2 is LQKENI. Trimming shortened V by 2 bases and J by 6 bases, and 23 bases separated the two germline ends. CDR3 length: 17 residues. The CDR3 bases are TGTGCCAGCTCACCAAGATCGGTCCTCGGGCAGGGCGGCGAGCAGTACTTC. Translation: CASSPRSVLGQGGEQYF.

The gene calls are TRBV28 and TRBJ2-7, with a tentative D call TRBD2 (7 bases). The CDR3 consists of 12 residues. V dropped 3 bases and J dropped 6 bases, with 9 bases sitting between them. The germline gives CDR1 MDHEN, CDR2 SYDVKM. In DNA, the CDR3 is TGTGCCAGCAGTTTGCGGGGGCTCGAGCAGTACTTC. Translation: CASSLRGLEQYF.

CDR3 nucleotide sequence: TGTGCCAGCAGCCCCACCCCTGGACAGTCGAACACTGAAGCTTTCTTT. This codes for CASSPTPGQSNTEAFF. This rearrangement joins TRBV3-1 (or the pseudogene TRBV3-2) to TRBJ1-1, with D possibly being TRBD1 (6 bases). Trimming took off 4 bases at V and 1 base at J, with 16 bases between the two ends. The V gene's germline CDR1 is LGHDT and CDR2 YNNKEL (reference sequence). CDR3 length: 16 residues.

V and J are TRBV7-3 and TRBJ2-1, with D unresolved. The CDR3 spans 13 residues. Germline CDR1 and CDR2: SGHTA and FQGTGA. Trimming removed 0 bases at V and 5 bases at J, with 5 bases between. The CDR3 protein is CASSLTYNNEQFF. The CDR3 region has the DNA TGTGCCAGCAGCTTAACCTATAACAATGAGCAGTTCTTC.

The V and J genes are TRBV5-4 and TRBJ2-1; D uncertain. CDR1 is SGHNT and CDR2 is YYREEE in the germline V gene (reference sequence). This CDR3 has 16 amino acids. Deletions cut 4 bases from V and 0 bases from J, with 14 bases between. CDR3 sequence reads: CASSPESVLSYNEQFF. Here the CDR3 DNA reads TGTGCCAGCAGCCCGGAAAGCGTCCTCTCCTACAATGAGCAGTTCTTC.